The text below deals with one T cell receptor beta chain. Its antigen remains unknown. Profiled with immunoSEQ multiplex PCR; TCRdb holds only in-frame clones, not every one. Of more than 200,000 clones in the sample, about 65% were seen once. These data come from a study of shared clonotypes between healthy human individuals. The wider study: CD8 memory received one plate per donor, CD8 naive two, CD4 memory three and CD4 naive three.

Study-wide points: Compared with clonotypes that all four donors shared, non-shared clonotypes had lower generation probabilities.

The length of the CDR3 is 17 residues. Germline V CDR1 and CDR2: MGHDK, SYGVNS. V lost 2 bases and J 0 bases, leaving 14 bases between the germline ends. The V and J genes are TRBV25-1 and TRBJ2-1, with D maybe TRBD2 (5 bases). Sequencing was carried out using memory CD4+ T cells sorted from blood. Documented subset: CD45RA-negative fraction. This TCR was recovered from a young man in good health. CDR3 residues: CASSEVQEVGSYNEQFF. The CDR3 DNA is TGTGCCAGCAGTGAAGTTCAGGAGGTGGGCTCCTACAATGAGCAGTTCTTC.